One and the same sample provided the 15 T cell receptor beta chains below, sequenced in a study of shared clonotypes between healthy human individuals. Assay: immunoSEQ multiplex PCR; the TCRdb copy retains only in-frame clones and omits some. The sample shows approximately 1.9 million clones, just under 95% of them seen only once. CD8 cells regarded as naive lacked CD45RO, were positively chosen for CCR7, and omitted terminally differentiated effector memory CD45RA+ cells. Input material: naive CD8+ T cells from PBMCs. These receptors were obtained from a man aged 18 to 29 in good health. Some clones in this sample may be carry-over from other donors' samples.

This CDR3 reads CASSFPNQPQHF. In DNA, the CDR3 is TGTGCCAGCAGCTTCCCAAATCAGCCCCAGCATTTT. J is TRBJ1-5 and V is TRBV11-2; D unresolved. CDR1 is SGHAT and CDR2 is FQNNGV in the germline V gene. The CDR3 extends over 12 amino acids. Trimming removed 3 bases at V and 4 bases at J, with 4 bases between.

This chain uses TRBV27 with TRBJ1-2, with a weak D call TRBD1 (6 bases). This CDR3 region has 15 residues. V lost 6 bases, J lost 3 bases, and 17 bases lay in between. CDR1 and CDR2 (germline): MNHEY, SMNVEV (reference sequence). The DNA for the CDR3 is TGTGCCAGCAGGATCCTCGGGGGCGTCGACTATGGCTACACCTTC. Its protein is CASRILGGVDYGYTF.

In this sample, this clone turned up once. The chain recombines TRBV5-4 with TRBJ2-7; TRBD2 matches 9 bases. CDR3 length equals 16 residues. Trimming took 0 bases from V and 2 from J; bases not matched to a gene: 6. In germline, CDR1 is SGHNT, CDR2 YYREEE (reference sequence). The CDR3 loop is CASSLDRTSATYEQYF. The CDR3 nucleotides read TGTGCCAGCAGCTTGGACCGGACTAGCGCCACCTACGAGCAGTACTTC.

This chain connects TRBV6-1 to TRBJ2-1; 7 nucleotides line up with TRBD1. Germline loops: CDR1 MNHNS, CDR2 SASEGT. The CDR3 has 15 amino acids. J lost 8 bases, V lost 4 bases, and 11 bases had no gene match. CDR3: CASSGRDSPVDEQFF. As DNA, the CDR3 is TGTGCCAGCAGTGGCCGGGACAGTCCCGTGGATGAGCAGTTCTTC.

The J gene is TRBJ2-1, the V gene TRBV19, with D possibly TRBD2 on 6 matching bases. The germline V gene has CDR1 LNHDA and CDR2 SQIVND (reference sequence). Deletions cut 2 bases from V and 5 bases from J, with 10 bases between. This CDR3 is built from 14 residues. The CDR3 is CASSIWGLNNEQFF. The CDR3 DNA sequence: TGTGCCAGTAGTATATGGGGACTGAACAATGAGCAGTTCTTC.

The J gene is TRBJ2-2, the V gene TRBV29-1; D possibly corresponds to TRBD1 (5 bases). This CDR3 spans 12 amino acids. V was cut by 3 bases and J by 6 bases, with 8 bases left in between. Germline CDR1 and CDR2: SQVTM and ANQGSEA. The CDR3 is CSVEGPAGELFF. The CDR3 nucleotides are TGCAGCGTTGAGGGGCCGGCCGGGGAGCTGTTTTTT.

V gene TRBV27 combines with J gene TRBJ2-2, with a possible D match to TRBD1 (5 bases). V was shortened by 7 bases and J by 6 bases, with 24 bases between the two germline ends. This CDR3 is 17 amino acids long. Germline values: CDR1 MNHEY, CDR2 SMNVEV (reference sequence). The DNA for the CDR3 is TGTGCCAGCACTCCGGGTCCCGTACCAGGGTTATCCGGGGAGCTGTTTTTT. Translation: CASTPGPVPGLSGELFF.

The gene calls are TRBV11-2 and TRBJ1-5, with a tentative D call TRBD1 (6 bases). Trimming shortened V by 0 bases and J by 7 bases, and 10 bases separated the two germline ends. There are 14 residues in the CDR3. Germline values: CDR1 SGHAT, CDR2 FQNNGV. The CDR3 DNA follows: TGTGCCAGCAGCTTAGAGGCCACAGGGCAGCCCCAGCATTTT. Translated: CASSLEATGQPQHF.

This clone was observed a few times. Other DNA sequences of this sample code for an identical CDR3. The CDR3 DNA reads TGTGCCAGCAGCGTAGCGGGTTATAGCAATCAGCCCCAGCATTTT. Protein: CASSVAGYSNQPQHF. This chain connects TRBV9 to TRBJ1-5; D is unresolved. The CDR3 is made up of 15 amino acids. V was pared by 0 bases and J by 0 bases, with 7 bases between. Germline V lookup: CDR1 SGDLS, CDR2 YYNGEE.

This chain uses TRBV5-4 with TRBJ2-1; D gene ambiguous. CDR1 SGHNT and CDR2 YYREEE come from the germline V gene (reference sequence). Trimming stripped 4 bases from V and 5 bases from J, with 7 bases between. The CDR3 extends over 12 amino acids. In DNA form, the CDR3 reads TGTGCCAGCAGCATTGGGGACAATGAGCAGTTCTTC. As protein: CASSIGDNEQFF.

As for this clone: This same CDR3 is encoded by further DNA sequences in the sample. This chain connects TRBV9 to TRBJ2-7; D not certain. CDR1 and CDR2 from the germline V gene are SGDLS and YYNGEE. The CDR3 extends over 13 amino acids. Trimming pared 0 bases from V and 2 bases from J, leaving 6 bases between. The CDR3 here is CASSVAEAYEQYF. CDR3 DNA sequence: TGTGCCAGCAGCGTAGCTGAGGCCTACGAGCAGTACTTC. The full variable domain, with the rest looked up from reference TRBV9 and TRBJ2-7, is DSGVTQTPKHLITATGQRVTLRCSPRSGDLSVYWYQQSLDQGLQFLIQYYNGEERAKGNILERFSAQQFPDLHSELNLSSLELGDSALYFCASSVAEAYEQYFGPGTRLTVT.

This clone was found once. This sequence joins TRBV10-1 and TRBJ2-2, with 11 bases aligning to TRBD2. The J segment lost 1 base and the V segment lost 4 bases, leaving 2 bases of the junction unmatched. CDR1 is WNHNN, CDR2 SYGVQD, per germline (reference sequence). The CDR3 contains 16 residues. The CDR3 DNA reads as TGCGCCAGCAGTGTGGGGACTAGCGGGAACACCGGGGAGCTGTTTTTT. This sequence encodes CASSVGTSGNTGELFF.

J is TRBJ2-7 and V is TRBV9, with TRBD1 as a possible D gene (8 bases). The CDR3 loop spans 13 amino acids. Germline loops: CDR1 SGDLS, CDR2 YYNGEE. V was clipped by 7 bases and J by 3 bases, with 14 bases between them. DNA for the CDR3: TGTGCCAGCGCCGGGGGGACAGGCTACGAGCAGTACTTC. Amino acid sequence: CASAGGTGYEQYF.

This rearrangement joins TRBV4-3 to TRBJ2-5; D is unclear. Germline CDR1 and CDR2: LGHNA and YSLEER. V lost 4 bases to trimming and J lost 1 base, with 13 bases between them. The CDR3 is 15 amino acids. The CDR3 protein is CASSPLMATQETQYF. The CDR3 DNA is TGCGCCAGCAGCCCTCTCATGGCCACCCAAGAGACCCAGTACTTC.

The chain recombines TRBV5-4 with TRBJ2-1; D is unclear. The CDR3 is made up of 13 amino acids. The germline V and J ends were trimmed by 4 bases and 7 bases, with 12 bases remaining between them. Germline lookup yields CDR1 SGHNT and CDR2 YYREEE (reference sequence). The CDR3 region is CASSLGSVNEQFF. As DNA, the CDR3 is TGTGCCAGCAGCCTAGGGTCCGTTAATGAGCAGTTCTTC.